This T cell receptor (beta chain) came from a study of glioma-infiltrating T cells after dendritic cell vaccination. Study-wide background: At biweekly intervals, patients got three intradermal dendritic cell vaccine injections.

From germline, CDR1 is SGHTS and CDR2 YDEGEE. CDR3 length: 18 amino acids. V lost 0 bases, J lost 10 bases, and 26 bases lay in between. Sequencing used immunoSEQ multiplex PCR; TCRdb keeps in-frame clones, though not all of them. The repertoire consists of about 32,000 clones, with approximately 91% occurring once and the leading ten covering more than 2%. The sequence was collected from a human donor with glioblastoma. The chain joins TRBV5-8 to TRBJ2-1, with TRBD2 as a possible D gene (5 bases). Sequenced material: blood, taken before dendritic cell vaccination. CDR3 coding DNA: TGTGCCAGCAGCTTGGTGTCTCCGGGCTCCTGGAGGCGGCTGGAGCAGTTCTTC. Translation gives CASSLVSPGSWRRLEQFF.